This T cell receptor (beta chain) comes out of a study of T cells in Graves' hyperthyroidism and ophthalmopathy. Study-wide results and caveats: Researchers report that a 13 V-J model separated ophthalmopathy from stable hyperthyroidism. Also found in blood were most expanded thyroid clonotypes above 0.001.

Ten or more counts support this clonotype. Its target is unknown. Clinical symptoms, serum thyroxine and TRAb, thyroid ultrasound and orbital computed tomography together formed the diagnostic basis. After removal of 5 bases from V and 4 bases from J, the junction contained 3 bases not matched to a gene. Per germline, CDR1 DFQATT and CDR2 SNEGSKA (reference sequence). The CDR3 spans 12 residues. Using RNA transcripts as the source, TCR beta CDR3 regions were amplified. HTBI primers were used for first-round RT-PCR of the TCR CDR3. TCRdb reprocessed the multiplex PCR reads via MiXCR and lists one record per CDR3 protein. The table has about 640,000 distinct CDR3 sequences, nearly 45% seen once.

This chain connects TRBV20-1 to TRBJ1-1; the match to TRBD1 covers 8 bases. The sequencing sample was made of peripheral blood or thyroid tissue (not recorded which). The receptor comes from an adult man with Graves' disease, either hyperthyroidism or ophthalmopathy (not recorded which). CDR3 nucleotides: TGCAGTGCTCGACAGGGGAGCACTGAAGCTTTCTTT. Protein: CSARQGSTEAFF.